The text below deals with one TCR beta chain. Its target is unknown. This record belongs to a study of neoadjuvant anti-PD-1 for oral cavity cancer. About the research overall: Patients without progression got a fourth dose around day 43.

Findings and caveats of the study: With three patients per group, TCR findings need larger cohorts. After neoadjuvant nivolumab, PBMC T cell clonality was significantly higher in non-responders than responders.

PBMC libraries mostly used 450 to 600 ng of input genomic DNA, with six replicates per sample. The repertoire was sequenced with immunoSEQ multiplex PCR; TCRdb's copy has only in-frame clones and lacks some. Of around 67,000 clones in the sample, around 85% were seen once. Indicated time point: after neoadjuvant nivolumab, at surgical resection. CDR1 SQVTM and CDR2 ANQGSEA come from the germline V gene. This CDR3 is 10 amino acids long. Trimming removed 5 bases from V and 2 bases from J, with 4 bases in between. The chain links TRBV29-1 to TRBJ2-7; the D is unclear. Sequences were derived from PBMCs, sampled after nivolumab (anti-PD-1) treatment. The TCR originated in a person aged 35 to 85 with oral cavity squamous cell carcinoma. CDR3 in amino acids: CSVQTYEQYF. The CDR3 DNA follows: TGCAGCGTTCAGACCTACGAGCAGTACTTC.